This T cell receptor (beta chain) was recorded in a study of shared clonotypes between healthy human individuals. Sequencing used immunoSEQ multiplex PCR; TCRdb keeps in-frame clones, though not all of them. This table holds hundreds of thousands of clones, under 80% found once. This clone was detected only a few times. The trim removed 1 base at V and 2 bases at J, leaving 7 bases unmatched. CDR1 is SGHRS, CDR2 YFSETQ, per germline. This CDR3 comprises 18 residues. Both subsets, CD45RA+ naive and CD45RA-negative memory, were split from the CD4+ cells. This rearrangement joins TRBV5-1 to TRBJ2-6; 9 bases map to TRBD1. The sequencing input was memory CD4+ T cells sorted from blood. Regarding subset: CD45RA-negative fraction. The TCR originated in a woman aged 30 to 39 in good health. The DNA for the CDR3 is TGCGCCAGCAGCTTGCTCCAACAGGGGGCCCCTGGGGCCAACGTCCTGACTTTC. This codes for CASSLLQQGAPGANVLTF.